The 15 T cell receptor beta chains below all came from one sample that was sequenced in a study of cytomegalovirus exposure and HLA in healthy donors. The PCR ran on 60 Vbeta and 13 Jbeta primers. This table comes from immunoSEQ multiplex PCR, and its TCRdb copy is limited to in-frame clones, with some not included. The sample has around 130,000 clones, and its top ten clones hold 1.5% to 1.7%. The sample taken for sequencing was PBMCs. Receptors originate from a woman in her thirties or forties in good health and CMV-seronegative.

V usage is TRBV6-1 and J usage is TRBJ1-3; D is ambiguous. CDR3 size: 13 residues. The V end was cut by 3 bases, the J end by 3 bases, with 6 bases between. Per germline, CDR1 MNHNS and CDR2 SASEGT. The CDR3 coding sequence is TGTGCCAGCAGTGATGGCAGTGGAAACACCATATATTTT. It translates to CASSDGSGNTIYF.

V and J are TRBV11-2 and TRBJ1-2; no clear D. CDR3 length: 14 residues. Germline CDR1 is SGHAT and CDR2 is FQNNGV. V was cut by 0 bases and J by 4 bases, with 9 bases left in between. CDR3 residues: CASSLERSGYGYTF. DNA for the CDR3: TGTGCCAGCAGCTTAGAACGGTCGGGCTATGGCTACACCTTC.

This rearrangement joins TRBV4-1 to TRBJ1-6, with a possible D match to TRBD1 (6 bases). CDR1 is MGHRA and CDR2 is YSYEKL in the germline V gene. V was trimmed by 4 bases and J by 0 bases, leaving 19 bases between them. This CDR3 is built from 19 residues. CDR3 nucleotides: TGCGCCAGCAGCCTACTTAGACAGGACGGTAGCTCCTATAATTCACCCCTCCACTTT. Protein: CASSLLRQDGSSYNSPLHF.

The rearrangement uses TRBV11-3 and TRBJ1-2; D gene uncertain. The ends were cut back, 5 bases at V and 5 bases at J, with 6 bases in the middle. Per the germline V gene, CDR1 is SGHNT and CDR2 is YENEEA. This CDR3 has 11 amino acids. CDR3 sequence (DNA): TGTGCCAGCAGCCCGGGATATGGCTACACCTTC. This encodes CASSPGYGYTF.

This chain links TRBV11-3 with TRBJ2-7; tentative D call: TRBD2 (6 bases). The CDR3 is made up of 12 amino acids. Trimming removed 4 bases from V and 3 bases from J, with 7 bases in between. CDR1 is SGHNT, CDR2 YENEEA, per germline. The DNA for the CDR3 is TGTGCCAGCAGCTCCGGGGGCTACGAGCAGTACTTC. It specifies CASSSGGYEQYF.

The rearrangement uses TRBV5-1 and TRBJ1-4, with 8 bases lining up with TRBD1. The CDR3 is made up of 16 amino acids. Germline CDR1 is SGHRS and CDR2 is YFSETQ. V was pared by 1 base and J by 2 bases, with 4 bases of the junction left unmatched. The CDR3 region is CASSLRQGATNEKLFF. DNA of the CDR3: TGCGCCAGCAGCTTGCGGCAGGGGGCGACTAATGAAAAACTGTTTTTT.

CDR3 residues: CASSRDRGNTIYF. The CDR3 bases are TGTGCCAGCAGCCGGGACAGGGGAAACACCATATATTTT. The J gene is TRBJ1-3, the V gene TRBV5-8; 8 positions agree with TRBD1. The V and J ends lost 4 bases and 4 bases, in that order; junction bases with no gene match: 1. The CDR3 extends over 13 amino acids. Germline loops: CDR1 SGHTS, CDR2 YDEGEE.

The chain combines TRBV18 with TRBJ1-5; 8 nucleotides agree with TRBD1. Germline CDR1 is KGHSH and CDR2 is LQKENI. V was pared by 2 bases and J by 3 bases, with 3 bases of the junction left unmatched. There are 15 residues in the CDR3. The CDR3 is CASSPGTGLNQPQHF. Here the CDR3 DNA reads TGTGCCAGCTCACCAGGGACAGGCCTCAATCAGCCCCAGCATTTT.

The CDR3 DNA reads as TGTGCCAGTAGGGAGACAGGGCCCGCAGGGTATAGCAATCAGCCCCAGCATTTT. Its translation is CASRETGPAGYSNQPQHF. The V and J genes are TRBV19 and TRBJ1-5; 7 nucleotides match TRBD1. CDR3 length: 18 residues. The germline V gene encodes CDR1 LNHDA and CDR2 SQIVND (reference sequence). V lost 6 bases and J lost 0; bases outside the gene matches: 14.

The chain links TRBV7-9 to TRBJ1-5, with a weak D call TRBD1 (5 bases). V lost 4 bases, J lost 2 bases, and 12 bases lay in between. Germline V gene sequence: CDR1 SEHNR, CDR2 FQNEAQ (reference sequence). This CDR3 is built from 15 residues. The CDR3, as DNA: TGTGCCAGCAGCTCCGGGGGTCCGGGCAATCAGCCCCAGCATTTT. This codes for CASSSGGPGNQPQHF.

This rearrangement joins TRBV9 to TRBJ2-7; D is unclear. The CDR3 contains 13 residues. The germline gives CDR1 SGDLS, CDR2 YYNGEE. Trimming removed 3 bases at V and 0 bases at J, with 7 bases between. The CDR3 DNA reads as TGTGCCAGCAGCGGAAGGAGCTCCTACGAGCAGTACTTC. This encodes CASSGRSSYEQYF.

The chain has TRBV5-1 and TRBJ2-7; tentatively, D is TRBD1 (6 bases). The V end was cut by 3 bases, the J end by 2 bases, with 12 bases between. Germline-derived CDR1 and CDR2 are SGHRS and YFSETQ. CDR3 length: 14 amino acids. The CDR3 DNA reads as TGCGCCAGCAGCTCGCAGGGGAAACCCTACGAGCAGTACTTC. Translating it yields CASSSQGKPYEQYF.

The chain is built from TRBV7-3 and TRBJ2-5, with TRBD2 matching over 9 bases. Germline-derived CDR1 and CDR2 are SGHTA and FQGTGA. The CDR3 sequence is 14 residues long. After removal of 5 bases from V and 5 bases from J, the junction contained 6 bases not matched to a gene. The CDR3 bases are TGTGCCAGCAGCATAAGCGGGGGGAGGGAGACCCAGTACTTC. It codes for CASSISGGRETQYF.

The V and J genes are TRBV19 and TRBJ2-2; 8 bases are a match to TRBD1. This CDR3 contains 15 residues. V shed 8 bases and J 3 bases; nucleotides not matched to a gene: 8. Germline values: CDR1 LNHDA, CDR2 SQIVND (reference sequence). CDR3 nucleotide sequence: TGTGCCAGTCAGATCCGACAGGGGTACACCGGGGAGCTGTTTTTT. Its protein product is CASQIRQGYTGELFF.

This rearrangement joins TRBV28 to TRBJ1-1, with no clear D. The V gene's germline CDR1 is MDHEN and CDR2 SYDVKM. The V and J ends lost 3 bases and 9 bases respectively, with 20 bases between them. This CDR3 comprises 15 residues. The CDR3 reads CASSLPVRGVLKAFF. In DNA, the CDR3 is TGTGCCAGCAGTTTGCCAGTACGGGGAGTTCTAAAAGCTTTCTTT. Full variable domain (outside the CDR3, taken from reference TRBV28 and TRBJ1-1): DVKVTQSSRYLVKRTGEKVFLECVQDMDHENMFWYRQDPGLGLRLIYFSYDVKMKEKGDIPEGYSVSREKKERFSLILESASTNQTSMYLCASSLPVRGVLKAFFGQGTRLTVV.